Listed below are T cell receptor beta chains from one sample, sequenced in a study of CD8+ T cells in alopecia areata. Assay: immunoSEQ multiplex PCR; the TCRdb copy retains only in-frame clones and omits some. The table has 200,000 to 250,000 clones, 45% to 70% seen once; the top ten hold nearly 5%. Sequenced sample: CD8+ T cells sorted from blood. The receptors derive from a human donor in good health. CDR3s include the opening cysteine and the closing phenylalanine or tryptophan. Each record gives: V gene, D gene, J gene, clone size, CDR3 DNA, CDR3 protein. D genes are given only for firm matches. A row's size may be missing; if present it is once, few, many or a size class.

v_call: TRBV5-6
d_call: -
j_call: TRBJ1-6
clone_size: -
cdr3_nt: TGTGCCAGCAGCATCCCCGACGGGAGCTCCTATAATTCACCCCTCCACTTT
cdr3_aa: CASSIPDGSSYNSPLHF

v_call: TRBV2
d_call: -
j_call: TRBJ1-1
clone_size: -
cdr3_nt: TGTGCCAGCAGTTTGGGGTGGAGGGGGGATACCGCGGCTTTCTTT
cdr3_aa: CASSLGWRGDTAAFF

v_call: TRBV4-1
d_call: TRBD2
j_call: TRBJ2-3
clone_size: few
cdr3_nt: TGCGCCAGCAGCCAACCCTCTAGCGGGAACACAGATACGCAGTATTTT
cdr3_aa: CASSQPSSGNTDTQYF

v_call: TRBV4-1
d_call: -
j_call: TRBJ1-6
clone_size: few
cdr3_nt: TGCGCCAGCAGCCAAGACCGACCTTCACCCCTCCACTTT
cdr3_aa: CASSQDRPSPLHF

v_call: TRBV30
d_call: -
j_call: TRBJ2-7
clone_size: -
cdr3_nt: TGTGCCTGGAGCCCCTTGGAGTCTTTGGGGCAGTACTTC
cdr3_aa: CAWSPLESLGQYF

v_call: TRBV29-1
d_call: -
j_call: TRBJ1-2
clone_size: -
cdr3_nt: TGCAGCGCCCCGGGCCGCGACGGACGGAGTGGCTACACCTTC
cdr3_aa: CSAPGRDGRSGYTF

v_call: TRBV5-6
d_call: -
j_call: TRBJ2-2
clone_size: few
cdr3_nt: TGTGCCAGCAGCTTCGAGGGGCCCGGGGAGCTGTTTTTT
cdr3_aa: CASSFEGPGELFF

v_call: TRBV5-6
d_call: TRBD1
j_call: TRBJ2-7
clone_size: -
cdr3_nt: TGTGCCAGCGGACAGGGGGCATCCATTTACGAGCAGTACTTC
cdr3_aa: CASGQGASIYEQYF

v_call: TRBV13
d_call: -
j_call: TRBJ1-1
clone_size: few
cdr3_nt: TGTGCCAGCACCACCCTAGGAAACACTGAAGCTTTCTTT
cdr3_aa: CASTTLGNTEAFF

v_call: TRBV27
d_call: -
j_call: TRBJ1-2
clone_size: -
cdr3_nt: TGTGCCAGCAGTCATGGCTCAGCGTCCCCCTATGGCTACACCTTC
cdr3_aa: CASSHGSASPYGYTF

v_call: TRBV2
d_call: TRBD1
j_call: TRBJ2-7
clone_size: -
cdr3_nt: TGTGCCAGCAGTGAAGAAGGGACAGGCCACTACGAGCAGTACTTC
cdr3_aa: CASSEEGTGHYEQYF

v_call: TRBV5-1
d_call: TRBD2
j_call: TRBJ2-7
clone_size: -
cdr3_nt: TGCGCCAGCAGCGCGGGGGGACCCTACGAGCAGTACTTC
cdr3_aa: CASSAGGPYEQYF

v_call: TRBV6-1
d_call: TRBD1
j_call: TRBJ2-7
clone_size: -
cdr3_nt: TGTGCCAGCAGTGAACGAATCCCACCGGGACAGTCTACTTACGAGCAGTACTTC
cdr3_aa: CASSERIPPGQSTYEQYF

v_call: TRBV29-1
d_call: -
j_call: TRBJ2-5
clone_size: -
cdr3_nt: TGCAGCGCCGCCGGGCAGGGGAGAGAGACCCAGTACTTC
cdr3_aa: CSAAGQGRETQYF

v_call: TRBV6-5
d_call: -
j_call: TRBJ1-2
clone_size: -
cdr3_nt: TGTGCCAGCAGTGAGGCAGGGACCTATGGCTACACCTTC
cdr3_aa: CASSEAGTYGYTF

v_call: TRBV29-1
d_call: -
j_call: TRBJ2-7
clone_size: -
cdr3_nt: TGCAGCGTTGAAGATCCAAGGGGCTACGAGCAGTACTTC
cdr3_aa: CSVEDPRGYEQYF

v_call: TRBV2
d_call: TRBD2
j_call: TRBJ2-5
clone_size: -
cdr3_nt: TGTGCCAGCAGTGAAGCGCTACTAGCGGTCGGCGGAGAGACCCAGTACTTC
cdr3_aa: CASSEALLAVGGETQYF

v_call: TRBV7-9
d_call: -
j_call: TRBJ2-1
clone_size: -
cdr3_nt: TGTGCCAGCAGCTCGCCTAGGAATGAGCAGTTCTTC
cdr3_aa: CASSSPRNEQFF

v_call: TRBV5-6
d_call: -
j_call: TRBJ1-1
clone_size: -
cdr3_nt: TGTGCCAGCAGCTTGAGACAGATGAACACTGAAGCTTTCTTT
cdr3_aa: CASSLRQMNTEAFF

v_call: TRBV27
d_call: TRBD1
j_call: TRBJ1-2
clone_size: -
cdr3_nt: TGTGCCAGCAGTTCGGGCACCCCCGAGACAGGGAGCTATGGCTACACCTTC
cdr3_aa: CASSSGTPETGSYGYTF

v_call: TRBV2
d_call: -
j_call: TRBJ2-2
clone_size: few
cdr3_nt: TGTGCCAGCAGTGAAGCGCTAGAACCCGGGGAGCTGTTTTTT
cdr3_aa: CASSEALEPGELFF

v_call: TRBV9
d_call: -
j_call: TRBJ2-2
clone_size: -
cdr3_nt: TGTGCCAGCAGCACTCCGGGACGTGCGAACACCGGGGAGCTGTTTTTT
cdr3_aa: CASSTPGRANTGELFF

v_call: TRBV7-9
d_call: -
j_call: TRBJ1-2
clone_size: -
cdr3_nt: TGTGCCAGCAGCATCGGGGGGGCTAACTATGGCTACACCTTC
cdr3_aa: CASSIGGANYGYTF

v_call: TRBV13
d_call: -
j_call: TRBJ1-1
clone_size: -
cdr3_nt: TGTGCCAGCAGCTTAGGCCGGAGCAACACTGAAGCTTTCTTT
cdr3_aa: CASSLGRSNTEAFF

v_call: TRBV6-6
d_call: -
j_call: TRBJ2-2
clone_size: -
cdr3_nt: TGTGCCAGCAGTCCCTCTGGGCTCACCGGGGAGCTGTTTTTT
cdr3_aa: CASSPSGLTGELFF

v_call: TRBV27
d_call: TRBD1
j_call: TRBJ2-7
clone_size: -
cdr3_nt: TGTGCCAGCAGTTTCCGACAGGGGGCTTACGAGCAGTACTTC
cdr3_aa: CASSFRQGAYEQYF

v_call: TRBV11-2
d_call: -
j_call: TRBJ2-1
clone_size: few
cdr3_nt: TGTGCCAGCCTAGAGGCAAATGAGCAGTTCTTC
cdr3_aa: CASLEANEQFF

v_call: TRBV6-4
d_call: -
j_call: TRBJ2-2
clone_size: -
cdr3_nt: TGTGCCAGCAGTGACTCGGCGTCCGGGGAGCTGTTTTTT
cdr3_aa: CASSDSASGELFF

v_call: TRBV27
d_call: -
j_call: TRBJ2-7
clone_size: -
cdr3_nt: TGTGCCAGCAGTTTGACAGGTTTCGACTACGAGCAGTACTTC
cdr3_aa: CASSLTGFDYEQYF

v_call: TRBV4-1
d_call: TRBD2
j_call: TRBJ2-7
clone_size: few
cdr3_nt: TGCGCCAGCAGCCACTCGGGACTAACCTACGAGCAGTACTTC
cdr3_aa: CASSHSGLTYEQYF

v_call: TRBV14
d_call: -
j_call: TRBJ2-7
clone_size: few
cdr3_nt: TGTGCCAGCAGACATAGGTCCTCCTACGAGCAGTACTTC
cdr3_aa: CASRHRSSYEQYF

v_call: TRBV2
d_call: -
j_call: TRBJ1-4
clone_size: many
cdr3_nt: TGTGCCAGCCGTGACCGGGCTTATGAAAAACTGTTTTTT
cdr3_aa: CASRDRAYEKLFF

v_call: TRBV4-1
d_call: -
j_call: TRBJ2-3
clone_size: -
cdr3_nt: TGCGCCAGCAGCGCCCTAAACAGGGGGGGGGAGGATACGCAGTATTTT
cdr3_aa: CASSALNRGGEDTQYF

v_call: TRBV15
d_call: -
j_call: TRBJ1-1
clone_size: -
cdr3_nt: TGTGCCACCAGCAGGACCTCAGGTAGGACTGAAGCTTTCTTT
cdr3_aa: CATSRTSGRTEAFF

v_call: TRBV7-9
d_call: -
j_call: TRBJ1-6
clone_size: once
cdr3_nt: TGTGCCACAACAGATACCGGTAATTCACCCCTCCACTTT
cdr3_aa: CATTDTGNSPLHF

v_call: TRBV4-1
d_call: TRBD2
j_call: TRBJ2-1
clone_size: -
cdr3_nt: TGCGCCAGCAGCCAAGATAATAGCGGGGGGGCCTACAATGAGCAGTTCTTC
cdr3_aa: CASSQDNSGGAYNEQFF

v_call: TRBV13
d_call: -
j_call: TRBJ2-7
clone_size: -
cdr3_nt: TGTGCCAGCAGCTTAAAAGCGAACGAGCAGTACTTC
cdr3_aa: CASSLKANEQYF

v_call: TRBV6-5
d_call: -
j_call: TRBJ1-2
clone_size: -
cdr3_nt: TGTGCCAGCAGTTACTCGGTTGACAGCCCCTATGGCTACACCTTC
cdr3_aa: CASSYSVDSPYGYTF

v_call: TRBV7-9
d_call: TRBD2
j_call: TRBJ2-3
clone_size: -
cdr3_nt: TGTGCCAGCAGCCCTTCGGGGGGGTATACGCAGTATTTT
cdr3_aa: CASSPSGGYTQYF

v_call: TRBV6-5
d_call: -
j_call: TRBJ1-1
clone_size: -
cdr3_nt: TGTGCCAGCAGTTACGACAGAGGGTGGACTGAAGCTTTCTTT
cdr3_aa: CASSYDRGWTEAFF